This T cell receptor (beta chain) was profiled in a study of T cell responses to AZD1222 COVID-19 vaccine. Study observations and caveats: Spike-specific TCR breadth and depth went up after people got two AZD1222 doses. White British people made up most donors, females outnumbered males, and clonal diversity was possibly underestimated. Samples come after the peak T cell response, not at day 14. Only 5 to 7 individuals given AZD1222 were seropositive at baseline.

V lost 7 bases, J lost 7 bases, and 10 bases lay in between. The CDR3 consists of 11 residues. Looked up from germline, CDR1 is DFQATT and CDR2 is SNEGSKA (reference sequence). Data came from immunoSEQ multiplex PCR; TCRdb stores just in-frame clones and leaves some out. Among some 130,000 clones listed, roughly nine tenths were seen once. Worth noting for this clone: Its antigen is still unknown.

The material sequenced was peripheral blood, taken on day 0 of AZD1222 vaccination. The sequence came from an adult in good health. V usage is TRBV20-1 and J usage is TRBJ1-4; D gene unclear. This chain's CDR3 is CSGEAAEKLFF. CDR3 nucleotide sequence: TGCAGTGGGGAGGCAGCTGAAAAACTGTTTTTT.